The source of this TCR beta chain is a study of CD8+ T cells in alopecia areata. The overall study: Tofacitinib administration to treated patients was oral, at 5 to 10 mg twice daily. Tofacitinib ran 6 to 18 months, followed by 6 months off drug. General study findings and limits: Clonality was higher in lesional than normal scalp, especially in alopecia totalis/universalis.

Regarding this clone: The antigen is unknown.

Sequencing relied on a cDNA template that was reverse transcribed from extracted RNA. Some clones are missing from TCRdb's copy, which holds only in-frame ones; the method was immunoSEQ multiplex PCR. This sample carries about 190,000 clones, 50% to 60% of them seen once, and the ten largest clones take roughly 0.71%. CDR1 is SGHTA, CDR2 FQGNSA, per germline. The CDR3 has 16 residues. V lost 2 bases and J 6 bases, leaving 18 bases between the germline ends. The treatment was: oral pan-JAK inhibitor, 5-10 mg twice daily. Collected material from alopecia areata patients comprised lesional scalp punch biopsies and peripheral blood.

The sequenced sample was CD4+ T cells sorted from blood, obtained at week 4, from a patient treated with tofacitinib. The chain carries TRBV7-2 and TRBJ2-3, with D perhaps TRBD1 or TRBD2 (5 bases each). This sequence was found in a human donor with alopecia areata. The CDR3 DNA reads TGTGCCAGCAGCTTACCCTCCGGGACCCTCGGCGATACGCAGTATTTT. Its protein product is CASSLPSGTLGDTQYF.